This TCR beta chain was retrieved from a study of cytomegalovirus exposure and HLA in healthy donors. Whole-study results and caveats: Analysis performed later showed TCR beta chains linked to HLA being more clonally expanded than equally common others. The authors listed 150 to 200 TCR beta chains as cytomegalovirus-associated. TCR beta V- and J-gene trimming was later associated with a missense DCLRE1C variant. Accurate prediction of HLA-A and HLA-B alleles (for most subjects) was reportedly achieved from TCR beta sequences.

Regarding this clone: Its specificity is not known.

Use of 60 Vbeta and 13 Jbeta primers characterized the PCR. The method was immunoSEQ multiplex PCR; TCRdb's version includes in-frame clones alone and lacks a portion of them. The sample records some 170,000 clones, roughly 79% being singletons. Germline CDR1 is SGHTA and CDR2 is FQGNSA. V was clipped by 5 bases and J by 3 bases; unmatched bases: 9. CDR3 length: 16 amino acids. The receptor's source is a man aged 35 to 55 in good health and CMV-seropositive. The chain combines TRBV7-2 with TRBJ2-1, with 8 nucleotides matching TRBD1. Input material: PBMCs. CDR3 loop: CASSPRDRTIYNEQFF. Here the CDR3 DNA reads TGTGCCAGCAGCCCAAGGGACAGGACAATCTACAATGAGCAGTTCTTC.